Presented here are 13 T cell receptor beta chains from one specimen sequenced in a study of shared clonotypes between healthy human individuals. Using immunoSEQ multiplex PCR, the repertoire was profiled, and TCRdb retains in-frame clones only, with some absent. The table includes 1.5 million to 2.5 million clones, less than 95% detected once. Terminally differentiated effector memory CD45RA+ cells were left out of the naive CD8 fraction, which was CD45RO-negative and positively selected for CCR7. The source material was naive CD8+ T cells sorted from blood. The source of these receptors is a young man in good health.

The gene calls are TRBV5-4 and TRBJ1-2, with TRBD1 matching over 9 bases. The CDR3 has 14 amino acids. Germline V gene sequence: CDR1 SGHNT, CDR2 YYREEE (reference sequence). V shed 0 bases and J 6 bases; nucleotides not matched to a gene: 3. The chain's CDR3 is CASSLEQGADGYTF. DNA for the CDR3: TGTGCCAGCAGCTTGGAACAGGGGGCGGATGGCTACACCTTC. Based on the CDR3 plus reference TRBV5-4 and TRBJ1-2, the full variable domain is ETGVTQSPTHLIKTRGQQVTLRCSSQSGHNTVSWYQQALGQGPQFIFQYYREEENGRGNFPPRFSGLQFPNYSSELNVNALELDDSALYLCASSLEQGADGYTFGSGTRLTVV.

J is TRBJ2-7 and V is TRBV5-1, with D perhaps TRBD1 (6 bases). Germline lookup yields CDR1 SGHRS and CDR2 YFSETQ. The V end lost 5 bases, the J end lost 2 bases, and 17 bases lay between the germline ends. CDR3 length: 15 residues. Written as DNA, the CDR3 is TGCGCCAGCAGTAGACAGGAGTACCCAACCTACGAGCAGTACTTC. It translates to CASSRQEYPTYEQYF. Supplemented by reference TRBV5-1 and TRBJ2-7, the full variable domain reads KAGVTQTPRYLIKTRGQQVTLSCSPISGHRSVSWYQQTPGQGLQFLFEYFSETQRNKGNFPGRFSGRQFSNSRSEMNVSTLELGDSALYLCASSRQEYPTYEQYFGPGTRLTVT.

This sequence joins TRBV27 and TRBJ2-4; no clear D gene. The CDR3 consists of 15 residues. Germline V gene data show CDR1 as MNHEY and CDR2 as SMNVEV (reference sequence). V was trimmed by 2 bases and J by 0 bases, leaving 8 bases between them. The CDR3 nucleotides read TGTGCCAGCAGTTTAGGACCCTCAGCCAAAAACATTCAGTACTTC. The encoded protein is CASSLGPSAKNIQYF.

The chain is built from TRBV7-3 and TRBJ1-6; D is perhaps TRBD1 (6 bases). CDR1 is SGHTA and CDR2 is FQGTGA in the germline V gene. CDR3 length: 16 residues. Trimming left V 3 bases short and J 8 bases short, with 17 bases between. As DNA, the CDR3 is TGTGCCAGCAGCTTCCCCGAGGGGGACAACTATTCACCCCTCCACTTT. Its protein product is CASSFPEGDNYSPLHF. The entire variable domain, with the rest obtained from reference TRBV7-3 and TRBJ1-6, is as follows: GAGVSQTPSNKVTEKGKYVELRCDPISGHTALYWYRQSLGQGPEFLIYFQGTGAADDSGLPNDRFFAVRPEGSVSTLKIQRTERGDSAVYLCASSFPEGDNYSPLHFGNGTRLTVT.

The rearrangement uses TRBV6-1 and TRBJ2-5, with D perhaps TRBD1 (5 bases). V was shortened by 5 bases and J by 5 bases, with 15 bases between the two germline ends. From germline, CDR1 is MNHNS and CDR2 SASEGT. The CDR3 extends over 14 amino acids. Here the CDR3 reads CASSLQGVEETQYF. The CDR3 nucleotides read TGTGCCAGCAGTCTCCAGGGTGTCGAGGAGACCCAGTACTTC.

This clone was picked up a small number of times. J is TRBJ1-6 and V is TRBV2, with D tentatively TRBD1 (5 bases). Germline CDR1 SNHLY, CDR2 FYNNEI. The CDR3 has 15 amino acids. The V end was cut by 3 bases, the J end by 9 bases, with 15 bases between. This CDR3 reads CASSDLWQGGSPLHF. The CDR3 coding sequence is TGTGCCAGCAGTGATCTATGGCAGGGAGGTTCACCCCTCCACTTT.

The rearrangement joins TRBV5-6 to TRBJ2-7, with a possible D match to TRBD1 (5 bases). Germline loops: CDR1 SGHDT, CDR2 YYEEEE. Between the trimmed V and J ends, which lost 1 base and 5 bases, there was a span of 13 bases. The CDR3 is made up of 14 amino acids. DNA of the CDR3: TGTGCCAGCAGCTTGTCGTGGGGCGAGGACGAGCAGTACTTC. Translating it yields CASSLSWGEDEQYF.

This chain uses TRBV29-1 with TRBJ2-1; a weak D match, TRBD2 (6 bases). Trimming cost V 4 bases and J 9 bases, with 13 bases left between them. Germline values: CDR1 SQVTM, CDR2 ANQGSEA. This CDR3 is 12 amino acids long. The CDR3 nucleotides are TGCAGCGTTGTGGAGCTCGGGAGTGAGCAGTTCTTC. Protein: CSVVELGSEQFF.

The chain joins TRBV4-3 to TRBJ1-2; D ambiguous. The germline gives CDR1 LGHNA, CDR2 YSLEER. V gave up 0 bases and J gave up 4 bases, with 15 bases separating them. This CDR3 is built from 16 residues. This CDR3 is CASSQDERVMAYGYTF. CDR3 coding DNA: TGCGCCAGCAGCCAAGATGAGCGGGTGATGGCCTATGGCTACACCTTC.

The rearrangement uses TRBV5-1 and TRBJ2-1; TRBD1 aligns across 9 bases. The germline gives CDR1 SGHRS, CDR2 YFSETQ. The CDR3 runs to 15 residues. V shed 0 bases, J shed 7 bases, and the junction held 5 bases outside the gene matches. DNA for the CDR3: TGCGCCAGCAGCTTGGGGACAGGGGCAGGGAATGAGCAGTTCTTC. Translation: CASSLGTGAGNEQFF. The full variable domain, rest sourced from reference TRBV5-1 and TRBJ2-1, is KAGVTQTPRYLIKTRGQQVTLSCSPISGHRSVSWYQQTPGQGLQFLFEYFSETQRNKGNFPGRFSGRQFSNSRSEMNVSTLELGDSALYLCASSLGTGAGNEQFFGPGTRLTVL.

The chain joins TRBV19 to TRBJ1-5; 10 bases line up with TRBD1. Germline V CDR1 and CDR2: LNHDA, SQIVND (reference sequence). The J segment lost 7 bases and the V segment lost 5 bases, leaving 8 bases of the junction unmatched. The length of the CDR3 is 15 residues. The DNA for the CDR3 is TGTGCCAGTAGTTTGGGGACAGGGGCCTACCAGCCCCAGCATTTT. This codes for CASSLGTGAYQPQHF.

The V gene is TRBV4-1, the J gene TRBJ2-7; D possibly corresponds to TRBD1 (6 bases). CDR1 and CDR2 from the germline V gene are MGHRA and YSYEKL. The CDR3 spans 14 residues. Trimming took off 2 bases at V and 2 bases at J, with 10 bases between the two ends. The CDR3 region is CASSQRTATYEQYF. The CDR3 coding sequence is TGCGCCAGCAGCCAAAGGACAGCTACCTACGAGCAGTACTTC.

Concerning this clone: This same CDR3 is encoded by further DNA sequences in the sample. The rearrangement links TRBV27 to TRBJ2-2, with a possible D match to TRBD2 (5 bases). This CDR3 comprises 13 residues. Germline V gene data show CDR1 as MNHEY and CDR2 as SMNVEV (reference sequence). Trimming took off 2 bases at V and 8 bases at J, with 9 bases between the two ends. The CDR3 here is CASSLGLPGELFF. CDR3 DNA: TGTGCCAGCAGTTTAGGACTTCCAGGGGAGCTGTTTTTT.